A single sample gave rise to the 8 T cell receptor beta chains below, sequenced in a study of cytomegalovirus exposure and HLA in healthy donors. PCR involved 60 Vbeta and 13 Jbeta primers. Some clones are missing from TCRdb's copy, which holds only in-frame ones; the method was immunoSEQ multiplex PCR. The table lists about 120,000 clones, 65% to 75% of them singletons, with over 4% in the top ten. The sample taken for sequencing was PBMCs. Source of these receptors: a man in his thirties or forties in good health and CMV-seropositive.

This clone was detected once. The chain has TRBV7-2 and TRBJ1-2; TRBD1 agrees at 7 bases. V was pared by 4 bases and J by 2 bases, with 1 base of the junction left unmatched. CDR3 length: 13 amino acids. Germline CDR1 and CDR2: SGHTA and FQGNSA. The CDR3 loop reads CASSSGQNYGYTF. The CDR3 nucleotides are TGTGCCAGCAGCTCGGGACAGAACTATGGCTACACCTTC.

This clone was seen only once. The V call is TRBV6-5, the J call TRBJ1-5, with D perhaps TRBD1 (6 bases). Germline CDR1 is MNHEY and CDR2 is SVGAGI. The CDR3 is made up of 15 amino acids. The V end was cut by 2 bases, the J end by 4 bases, with 12 bases between. The CDR3 sequence is CASSYPTQGNQPQHF. The CDR3 region has the DNA TGTGCCAGCAGTTACCCTACACAGGGAAATCAGCCCCAGCATTTT.

V usage is TRBV30 and J usage is TRBJ2-5; tentative D call: TRBD2 (6 bases). V dropped 1 base and J dropped 5 bases, with 20 bases sitting between them. The length of the CDR3 is 16 residues. Germline loops: CDR1 GTSNPN, CDR2 SVGIG (reference sequence). CDR3 loop: CAWSDLGGTFWETQYF. The CDR3, as DNA: TGTGCCTGGAGTGATCTTGGGGGGACCTTCTGGGAGACCCAGTACTTC.

Only one count was recorded for this clone. The chain couples TRBV7-2 to TRBJ2-5; 8 bases map to TRBD2. Germline loops: CDR1 SGHTA, CDR2 FQGNSA. V trimming: 3 bases; J trimming: 0 bases; junction bases outside the gene matches: 3. This CDR3 is built from 15 residues. As DNA, the CDR3 is TGTGCCAGCAGCTTCGGGGGGGCGAACCAAGAGACCCAGTACTTC. It yields the protein CASSFGGANQETQYF. The entire variable domain, with the rest obtained from reference TRBV7-2 and TRBJ2-5, is as follows: GAGVSQSPSNKVTEKGKDVELRCDPISGHTALYWYRQSLGQGLEFLIYFQGNSAPDKSGLPSDRFSAERTGGSVSTLTIQRTQQEDSAVYLCASSFGGANQETQYFGPGTRLLVL.

This clone was seen only once. The chain combines TRBV5-3 with TRBJ1-4; no reliable D call. TRBV5-3 is known as an ORF, though its function is uncertain. This CDR3 has 15 amino acids. V gave up 7 bases and J gave up 0 bases, with 13 bases separating them. The CDR3: CARSVQTATNEKLFF. The CDR3 nucleotides are TGTGCCAGATCGGTTCAAACTGCAACTAATGAAAAACTGTTTTTT.

The rearrangement joins TRBV11-3 to TRBJ2-1; 12 bases match TRBD1. V lost 5 bases, J lost 7 bases, and 6 bases stayed unmatched. This CDR3 region has 15 residues. From germline, CDR1 is SGHNT and CDR2 YENEEA. CDR3 in DNA: TGTGCCAGCAGCCACCGGGACAGGGGGCATAATGAGCAGTTCTTC. This gives the protein CASSHRDRGHNEQFF.

On this clone itself: This CDR3 is also generated by other DNA sequences in the sample. The chain employs TRBV29-1 and TRBJ1-2, with D unresolved. The CDR3 totals 13 residues. CDR1 SQVTM and CDR2 ANQGSEA come from the germline V gene. V gave up 2 bases and J gave up 2 bases, with 9 bases separating them. CDR3 sequence (DNA): TGCAGCGTTGAACTTCCCGGGAACTATGGCTACACCTTC. Translated: CSVELPGNYGYTF.

This clone was observed a handful of times. The J gene is TRBJ2-3, the V gene TRBV14; D gene ambiguous. CDR1 is SGHDN, CDR2 FVKESK, per germline. The germline V and J ends were trimmed by 3 bases and 2 bases, with 12 bases remaining between them. The length of the CDR3 is 15 residues. DNA for the CDR3: TGTGCCAGCAGCCAGAACTTTATTTTCACAGATACGCAGTATTTT. Protein sequence: CASSQNFIFTDTQYF.